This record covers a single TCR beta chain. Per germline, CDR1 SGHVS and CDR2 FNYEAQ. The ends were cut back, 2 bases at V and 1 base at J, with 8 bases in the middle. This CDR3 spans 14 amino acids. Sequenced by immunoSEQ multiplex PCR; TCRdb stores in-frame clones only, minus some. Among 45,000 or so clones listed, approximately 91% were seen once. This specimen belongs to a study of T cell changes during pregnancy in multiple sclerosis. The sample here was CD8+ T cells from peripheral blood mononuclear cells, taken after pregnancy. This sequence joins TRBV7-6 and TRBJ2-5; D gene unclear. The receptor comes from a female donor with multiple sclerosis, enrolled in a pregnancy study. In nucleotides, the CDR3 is TGTGCCAGCAGCTTATACAGTCGCCAAGAGACCCAGTACTTC. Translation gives CASSLYSRQETQYF.